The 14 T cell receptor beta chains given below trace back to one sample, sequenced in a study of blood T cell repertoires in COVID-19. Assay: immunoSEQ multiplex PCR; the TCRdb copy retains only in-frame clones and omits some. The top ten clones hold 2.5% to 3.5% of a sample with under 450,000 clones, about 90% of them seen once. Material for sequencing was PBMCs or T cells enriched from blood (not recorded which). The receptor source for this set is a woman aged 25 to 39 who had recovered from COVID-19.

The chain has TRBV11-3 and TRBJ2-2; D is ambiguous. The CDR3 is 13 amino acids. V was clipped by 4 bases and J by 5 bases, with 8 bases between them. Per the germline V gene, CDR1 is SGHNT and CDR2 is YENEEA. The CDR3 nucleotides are TGTGCCAGCAGCTCCCCGCGGACCGGGGAGCTGTTTTTT. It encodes CASSSPRTGELFF.

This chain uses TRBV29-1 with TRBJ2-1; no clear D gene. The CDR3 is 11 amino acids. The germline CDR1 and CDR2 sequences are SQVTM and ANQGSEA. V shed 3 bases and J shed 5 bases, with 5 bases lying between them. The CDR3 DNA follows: TGCAGCGTTGAGGCAAACAATGAGCAGTTCTTC. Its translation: CSVEANNEQFF.

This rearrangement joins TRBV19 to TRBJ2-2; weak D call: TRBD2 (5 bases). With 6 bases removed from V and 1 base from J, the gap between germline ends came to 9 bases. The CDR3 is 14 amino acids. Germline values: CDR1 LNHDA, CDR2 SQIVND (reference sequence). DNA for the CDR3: TGTGCCAGTAGGTTGGCGGGGAACACCGGGGAGCTGTTTTTT. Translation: CASRLAGNTGELFF.

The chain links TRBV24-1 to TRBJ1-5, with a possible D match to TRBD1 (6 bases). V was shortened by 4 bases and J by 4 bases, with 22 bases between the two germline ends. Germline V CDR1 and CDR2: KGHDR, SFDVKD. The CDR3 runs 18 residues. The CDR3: CATSDPWRGAVGNQPQHF. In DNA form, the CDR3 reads TGTGCCACCAGTGACCCCTGGCGGGGGGCGGTTGGTAATCAGCCCCAGCATTTT.

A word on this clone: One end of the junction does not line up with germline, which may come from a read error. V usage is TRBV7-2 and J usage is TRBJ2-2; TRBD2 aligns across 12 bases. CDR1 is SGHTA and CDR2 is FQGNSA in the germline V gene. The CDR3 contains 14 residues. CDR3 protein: CASTLAGGGGQLFF. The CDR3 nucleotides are TGTGCCAGCACTCTAGCGGGAGGGGGCGGGCAGCTGTTTTTT.

CDR3 loop: CASSIRGSGGDQPQHF. The CDR3 region has the DNA TGTGCCAGTAGTATAAGGGGGTCAGGGGGCGATCAGCCCCAGCATTTT. V and J are TRBV19 and TRBJ1-5; TRBD1 matches at 8 bases. CDR3 length: 16 residues. V lost 2 bases to trimming and J lost 5 bases; unmatched junction nucleotides: 8. The germline V gene has CDR1 LNHDA and CDR2 SQIVND (reference sequence).

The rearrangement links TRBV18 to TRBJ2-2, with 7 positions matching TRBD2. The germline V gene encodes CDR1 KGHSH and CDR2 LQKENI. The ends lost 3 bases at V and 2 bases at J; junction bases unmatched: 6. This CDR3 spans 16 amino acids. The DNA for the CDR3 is TGTGCCAGCTCACCGGGCGGGAGTCGAAACACCGGGGAGCTGTTTTTT. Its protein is CASSPGGSRNTGELFF. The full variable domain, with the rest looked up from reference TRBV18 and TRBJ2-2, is NAGVMQNPRHLVRRRGQEARLRCSPMKGHSHVYWYRQLPEEGLKFMVYLQKENIIDESGMPKERFSAEFPKEGPSILRIQQVVRGDSAAYFCASSPGGSRNTGELFFGEGSRLTVL.

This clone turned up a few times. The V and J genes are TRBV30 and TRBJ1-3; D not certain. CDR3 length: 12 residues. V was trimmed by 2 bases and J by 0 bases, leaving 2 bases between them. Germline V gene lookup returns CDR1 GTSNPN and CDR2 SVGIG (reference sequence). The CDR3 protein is CAWSLSGNTIYF. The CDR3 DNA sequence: TGTGCCTGGAGTCTCTCTGGAAACACCATATATTTT. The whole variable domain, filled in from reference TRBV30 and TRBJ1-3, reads SQTIHQWPATLVQPVGSPLSLECTVEGTSNPNLYWYRQAAGRGLQLLFYSVGIGQISSEVPQNLSASRPQDRQFILSSKKLLLSDSGFYLCAWSLSGNTIYFGEGSWLTVV.

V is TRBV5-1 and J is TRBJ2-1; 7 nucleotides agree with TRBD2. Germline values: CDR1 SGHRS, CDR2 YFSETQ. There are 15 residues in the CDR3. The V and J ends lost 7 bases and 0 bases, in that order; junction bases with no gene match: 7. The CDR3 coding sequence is TGCGCCAGCCGCACGACTAGCCCCTCCTACAATGAGCAGTTCTTC. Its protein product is CASRTTSPSYNEQFF.

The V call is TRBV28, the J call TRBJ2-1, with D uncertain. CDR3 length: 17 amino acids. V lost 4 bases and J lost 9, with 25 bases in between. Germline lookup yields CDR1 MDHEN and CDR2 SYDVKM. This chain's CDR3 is CASSSLYGSSADTEQFF. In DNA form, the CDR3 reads TGTGCCAGCAGTTCGCTGTACGGGTCCAGCGCTGATACTGAGCAGTTCTTC.

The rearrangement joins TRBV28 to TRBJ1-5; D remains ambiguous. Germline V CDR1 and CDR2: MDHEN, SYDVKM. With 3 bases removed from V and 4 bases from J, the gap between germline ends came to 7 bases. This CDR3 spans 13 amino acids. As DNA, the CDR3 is TGTGCCAGCAGTTTCATGCAGAATCAGCCCCAGCATTTT. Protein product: CASSFMQNQPQHF.

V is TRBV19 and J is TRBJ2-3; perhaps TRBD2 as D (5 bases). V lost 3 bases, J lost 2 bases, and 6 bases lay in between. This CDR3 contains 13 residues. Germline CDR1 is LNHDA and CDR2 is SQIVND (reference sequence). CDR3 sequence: CASSMRDTDTQYF. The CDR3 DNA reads TGTGCCAGTAGTATGAGGGACACAGATACGCAGTATTTT.

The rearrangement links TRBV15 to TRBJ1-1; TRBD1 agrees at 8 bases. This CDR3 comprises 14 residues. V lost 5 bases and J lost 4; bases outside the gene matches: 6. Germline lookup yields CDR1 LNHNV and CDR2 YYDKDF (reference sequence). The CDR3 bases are TGTGCCACCAGCGGCAGGGGGCAGGGCACTGAAGCTTTCTTT. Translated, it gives CATSGRGQGTEAFF.

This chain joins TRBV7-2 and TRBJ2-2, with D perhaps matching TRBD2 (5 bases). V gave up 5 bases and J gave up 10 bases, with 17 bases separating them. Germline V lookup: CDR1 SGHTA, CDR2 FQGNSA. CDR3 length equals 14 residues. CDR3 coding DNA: TGTGCCAGCAGCCCTAGCCCTGATAGGGAGGAGCTGTTTTTT. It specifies CASSPSPDREELFF.